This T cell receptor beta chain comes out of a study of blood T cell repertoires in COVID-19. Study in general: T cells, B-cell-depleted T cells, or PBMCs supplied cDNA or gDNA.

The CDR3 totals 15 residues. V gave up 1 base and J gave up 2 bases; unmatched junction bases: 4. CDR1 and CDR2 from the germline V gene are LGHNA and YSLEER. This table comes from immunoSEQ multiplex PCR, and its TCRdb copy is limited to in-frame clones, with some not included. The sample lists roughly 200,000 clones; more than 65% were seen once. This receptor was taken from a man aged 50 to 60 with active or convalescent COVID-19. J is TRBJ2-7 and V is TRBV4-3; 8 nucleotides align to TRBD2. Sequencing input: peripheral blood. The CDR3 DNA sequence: TGCGCCAGCAGCCAAGGTGCGGGGGGAGCCTACGAGCAGTACTTC. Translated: CASSQGAGGAYEQYF.